The source of this T cell receptor beta chain is a study of CD8+CD57+ T cells in acquired aplastic anemia. Study summary: The DNA of sorted CD4+ and CD8+ cells averaged roughly 3.2 ug.

The study, taken as a whole, reports: Both patients and controls carried the same twenty-nine CD8+ CDR3 sequences. Significant differences in CD8+ Simpson's diversity were not observed between patients and controls.

Patients sequenced had flow cytometry evidence of CD8+CD57+ cell expansion. Patients had not yet gotten any therapy when their blood was taken for sampling. This CDR3 spans 15 amino acids. Germline V gene data show CDR1 as LNHDA and CDR2 as SQIVND (reference sequence). V gave up 1 base and J gave up 2 bases, with 8 bases separating them. Turning to this clonotype: Its antigen is not known.

CDR3 and TCR beta VDJ profiling relied on a genomic DNA template. A single record per CDR3 protein comes from TCRdb applying MiXCR to the reads. The sample lists 150,000 to 200,000 distinct CDR3 sequences; approximately 44% were seen once. The chain links TRBV19 to TRBJ2-2; D may be TRBD2 (5 bases). The sequenced sample consisted of sorted CD4+, CD8+, or CD8+CD57+ T cells (not recorded which) from PBMCs. This TCR was sampled from a human donor with aplastic anemia. Here the CDR3 DNA reads TGTGCCAGTAGTATAGGGGGAGCTAACACCGGGGAGCTGTTTTTT. It yields the protein CASSIGGANTGELFF. Complete variable domain (other parts from reference TRBV19 and TRBJ2-2): DGGITQSPKYLFRKEGQNVTLSCEQNLNHDAMYWYRQDPGQGLRLIYYSQIVNDFQKGDIAEGYSVSREKKESFPLTVTSAQKNPTAFYLCASSIGGANTGELFFGEGSRLTVL.